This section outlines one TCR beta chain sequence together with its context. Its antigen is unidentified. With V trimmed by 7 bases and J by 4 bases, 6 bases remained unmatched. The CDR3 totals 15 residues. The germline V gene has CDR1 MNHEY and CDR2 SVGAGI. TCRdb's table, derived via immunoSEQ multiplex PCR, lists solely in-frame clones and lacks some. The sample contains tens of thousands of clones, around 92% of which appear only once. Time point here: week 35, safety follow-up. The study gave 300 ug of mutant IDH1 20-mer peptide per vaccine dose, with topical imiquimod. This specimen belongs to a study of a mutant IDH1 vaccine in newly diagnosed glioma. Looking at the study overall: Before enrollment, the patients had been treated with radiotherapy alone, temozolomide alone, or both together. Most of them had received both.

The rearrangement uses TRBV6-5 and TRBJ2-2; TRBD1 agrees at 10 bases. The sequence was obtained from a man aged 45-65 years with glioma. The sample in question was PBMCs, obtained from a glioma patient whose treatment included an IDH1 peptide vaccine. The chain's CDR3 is CASNMWTGGTGELFF. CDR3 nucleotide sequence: TGTGCCAGCAATATGTGGACAGGGGGCACCGGGGAGCTGTTTTTT.